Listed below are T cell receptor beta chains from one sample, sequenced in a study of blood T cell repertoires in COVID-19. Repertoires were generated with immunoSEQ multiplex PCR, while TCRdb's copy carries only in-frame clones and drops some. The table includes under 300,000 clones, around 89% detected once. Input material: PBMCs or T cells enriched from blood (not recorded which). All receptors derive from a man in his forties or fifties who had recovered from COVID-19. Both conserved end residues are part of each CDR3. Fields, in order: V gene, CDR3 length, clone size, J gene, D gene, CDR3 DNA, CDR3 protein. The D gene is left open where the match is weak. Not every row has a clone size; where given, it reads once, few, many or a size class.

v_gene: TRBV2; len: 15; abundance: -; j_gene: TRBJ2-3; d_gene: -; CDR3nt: TGTGCCAGCACGTCCCAGGCCACTAGCACAGATACGCAGTATTTT; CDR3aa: CASTSQATSTDTQYF
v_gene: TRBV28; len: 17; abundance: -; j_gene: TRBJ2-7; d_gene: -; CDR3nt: TGTGCCAGCAGTTTTAGTTTCGGGGGAGATCAGACCTACGAGCAGTACTTC; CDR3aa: CASSFSFGGDQTYEQYF
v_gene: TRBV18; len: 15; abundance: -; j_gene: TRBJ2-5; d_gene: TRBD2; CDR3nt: TGTGCCAGCTCACCCCTAGCGGGAGGGGAAGAGACCCAGTACTTC; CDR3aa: CASSPLAGGEETQYF
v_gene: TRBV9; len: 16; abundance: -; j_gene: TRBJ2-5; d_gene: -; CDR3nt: TGTGCCAGCAGCGTAGGGCAAACAGGGCCCGAAGGAGCCCAGTACTTC; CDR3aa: CASSVGQTGPEGAQYF
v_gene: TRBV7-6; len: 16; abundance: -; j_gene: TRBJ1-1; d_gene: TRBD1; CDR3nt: TGTGCCAGCAGCTTAAACCAGGGGGCGGTGGTCACTGAAGCTTTCTTT; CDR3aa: CASSLNQGAVVTEAFF
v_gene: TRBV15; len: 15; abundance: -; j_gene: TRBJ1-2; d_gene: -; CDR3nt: TGTGCCACCAGCAGTGAAGACTCCTACAACTATGGCTACACCTTC; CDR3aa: CATSSEDSYNYGYTF
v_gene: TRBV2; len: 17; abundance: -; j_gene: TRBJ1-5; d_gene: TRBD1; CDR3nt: TGTGCCAGCAGTGAGACGGACAGGGGGCCTCGCAATCAGCCCCAGCATTTT; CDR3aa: CASSETDRGPRNQPQHF
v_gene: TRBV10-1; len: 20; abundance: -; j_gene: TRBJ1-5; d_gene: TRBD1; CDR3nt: TGCGCCAGCAGTCCCGATGGGGGGACAGGGAAAACCTATAGCAATCAGCCCCAGCATTTT; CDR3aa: CASSPDGGTGKTYSNQPQHF
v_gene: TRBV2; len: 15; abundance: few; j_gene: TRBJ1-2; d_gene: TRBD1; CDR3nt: TGTGCCAGCAGTGAGGACAGGGGCAATCGGGGTGGCTACACCTTC; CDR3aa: CASSEDRGNRGGYTF
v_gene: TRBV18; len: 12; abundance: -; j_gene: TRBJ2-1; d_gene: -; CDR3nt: TGTGCCAGCTCATTATTCGACAATGAGCAGTTCTTC; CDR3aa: CASSLFDNEQFF
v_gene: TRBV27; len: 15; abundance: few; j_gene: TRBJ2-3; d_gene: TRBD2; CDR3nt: TGTGCCAGCAGTCCCAGGACTAGTGCCGCAGATACGCAGTATTTT; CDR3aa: CASSPRTSAADTQYF
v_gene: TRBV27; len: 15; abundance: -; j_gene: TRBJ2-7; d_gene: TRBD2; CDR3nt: TGTGCCGTCAGCACCTCTAGCGGGAGGATGTACGAGCAGTACTTC; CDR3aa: CAVSTSSGRMYEQYF
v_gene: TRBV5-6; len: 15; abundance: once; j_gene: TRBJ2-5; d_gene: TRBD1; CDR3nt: TGTGCCAGCAGCCTGGGACAGGGGGCGGGTGAGACCCAGTACTTC; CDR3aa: CASSLGQGAGETQYF
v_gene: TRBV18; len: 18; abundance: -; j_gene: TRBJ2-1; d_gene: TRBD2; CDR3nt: TGTGCCAGCTCACCAGGACTAGCGGGGGCCTATGGGTGGAATGAGCAGTTCTTC; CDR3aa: CASSPGLAGAYGWNEQFF
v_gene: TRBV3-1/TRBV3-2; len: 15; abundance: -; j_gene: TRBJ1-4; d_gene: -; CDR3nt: TGTGCCAGCAGCCAAGCCCAGGGGATAGGTGAAAAACTGTTTTTT; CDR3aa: CASSQAQGIGEKLFF
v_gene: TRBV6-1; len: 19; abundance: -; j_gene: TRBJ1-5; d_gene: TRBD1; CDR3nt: TGTGCCAGCAGTGATCTCCGATTGTCCTCCGGGACAGGGAATCAGCCCCAGCATTTT; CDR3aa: CASSDLRLSSGTGNQPQHF
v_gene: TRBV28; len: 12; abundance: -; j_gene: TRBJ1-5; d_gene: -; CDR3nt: TGTGCCAGCAGGGGGGCCAATCAGCCCCAGCATTTT; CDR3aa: CASRGANQPQHF
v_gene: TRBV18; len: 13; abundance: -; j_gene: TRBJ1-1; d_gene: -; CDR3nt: TGTGCCAGCTCACCACCTTCAGCGCCAGAAGCTTTCTTT; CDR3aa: CASSPPSAPEAFF
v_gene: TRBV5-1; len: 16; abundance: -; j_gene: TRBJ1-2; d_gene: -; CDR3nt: TGCGCCAGCAGCTCGGCGGACACCTCTGCGCCGGGTGGGTACACCTTC; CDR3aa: CASSSADTSAPGGYTF
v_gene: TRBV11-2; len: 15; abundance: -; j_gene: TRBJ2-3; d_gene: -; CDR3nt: TGTGCCAGCAGCTCCCGTCGCGGGACCGCAGATACGCAGTATTTT; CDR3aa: CASSSRRGTADTQYF
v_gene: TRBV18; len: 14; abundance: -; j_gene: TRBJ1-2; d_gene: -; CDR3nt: TGTGCCAGCTCACCTGACAGAACTAACTATGGCTACACCTTC; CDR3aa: CASSPDRTNYGYTF
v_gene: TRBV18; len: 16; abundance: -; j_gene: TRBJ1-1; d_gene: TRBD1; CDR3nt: TGTGCCAGCTCACCACTGTACAGGGGGGTGAACACTGAAGCTTTCTTT; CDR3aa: CASSPLYRGVNTEAFF
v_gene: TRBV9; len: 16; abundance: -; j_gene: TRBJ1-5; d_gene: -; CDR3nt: TGTGCCAGCAGCCAGGGAGGGGGTCGAGGGCATCAGCCCCAGCATTTT; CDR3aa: CASSQGGGRGHQPQHF
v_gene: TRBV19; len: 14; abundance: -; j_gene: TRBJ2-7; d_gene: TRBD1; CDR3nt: TGTGCCAGTAGTAAGCCGGGACAGGGTAACGAGCAGTACTTC; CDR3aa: CASSKPGQGNEQYF